This T cell receptor (beta chain) came from a study of cytomegalovirus exposure and HLA in healthy donors. Whole-study findings and limits: Among donors in an Asian-associated ancestry cluster, a later analysis reportedly found fewer N-insertions than the roughly 610-donor mean. In a later analysis, DRB1 alleles had the most associated TCRs; HLA-C alleles the fewest. The majority of CMV-associated TCR beta chains were reported as apparently HLA-restricted in a later analysis. Most TCRs appeared rarely, but some public TCRs recurred in many donors.

The V gene end was trimmed by 6 bases and the J gene end by 0 bases; junction bases not matched to a gene: 7. This CDR3 is 15 amino acids long. In germline, CDR1 is SNHLY, CDR2 FYNNEI. On this clone: Its antigen is undetermined.

Primers: 60 Vbeta forward and 13 Jbeta reverse. Clones were sequenced by immunoSEQ multiplex PCR, and TCRdb holds only the in-frame ones, with some missing. The table includes roughly 170,000 clones, about 80% detected once. The chain carries TRBV2 and TRBJ1-1; TRBD1 agrees at 7 bases. Sequencing was done on a sample of PBMCs. This TCR was sampled from a boy aged 5-17 years in good health and CMV-seronegative. CDR3 loop: CASSDAGQLNTEAFF. The CDR3 nucleotides read TGTGCCAGCAGCGATGCGGGACAGCTGAACACTGAAGCTTTCTTT.